A single sample is the source of the 21 T cell receptor beta chains below, sequenced in a study of blood T cell repertoires in COVID-19. Method: immunoSEQ multiplex PCR; TCRdb's copy keeps in-frame clones and lacks some. The sample lists about 98,000 clones; about 80% were seen once. The sequencing sample was made of peripheral blood. These receptor sequences come from a man in his sixties with acute or convalescent COVID-19.

The V gene is TRBV9, the J gene TRBJ2-2; 7 bases map to TRBD1. Germline CDR1 reads SGDLS; CDR2 reads YYNGEE. Trimming at V came to 4 bases and at J to 1 base, leaving 7 bases not matched to a gene. CDR3 length equals 16 residues. The CDR3 nucleotides read TGTGCCAGCAGCCTCTTTCGGACAGGGAACACCGGGGAGCTGTTTTTT. Its translation: CASSLFRTGNTGELFF.

V and J are TRBV5-1 and TRBJ1-1; tentatively, D is TRBD1 (6 bases). The germline gives CDR1 SGHRS, CDR2 YFSETQ. Trimming pared 0 bases from V and 5 bases from J, leaving 8 bases between. This CDR3 spans 13 amino acids. The CDR3 reads CASSLDGTTEAFF. The DNA of the CDR3 is TGCGCCAGCAGCTTGGATGGGACAACTGAAGCTTTCTTT. Full variable domain (outside the CDR3, taken from reference TRBV5-1 and TRBJ1-1): KAGVTQTPRYLIKTRGQQVTLSCSPISGHRSVSWYQQTPGQGLQFLFEYFSETQRNKGNFPGRFSGRQFSNSRSEMNVSTLELGDSALYLCASSLDGTTEAFFGQGTRLTVV.

This clone has more than one count but fewer than ten. The genes are TRBV6-2 or TRBV6-3 and TRBJ2-1; 15 bases are shared with TRBD2. Germline V CDR1 and CDR2: MNHEY, SVGEGT. With V trimmed by 4 bases and J by 0 bases, 4 bases remained unmatched. The CDR3 covers 18 residues. CDR3 nucleotide sequence: TGTGCCAGCAGTTCCGGGACTAGCGGGAGGACCTCCTACAATGAGCAGTTCTTC. Amino acid sequence: CASSSGTSGRTSYNEQFF.

The rearrangement joins TRBV11-3 to TRBJ2-3, with TRBD2 identical over 8 bases. The V gene's germline CDR1 is SGHNT and CDR2 YENEEA. V gave up 0 bases and J gave up 0 bases; unmatched junction bases: 5. This CDR3 spans 17 amino acids. CDR3 protein: CASSLEGSGISTDTQYF. The CDR3 region has the DNA TGTGCCAGCAGCTTAGAAGGTAGCGGGATAAGCACAGATACGCAGTATTTT.

CDR3 DNA sequence: TGTGCCAGCAGCTTAGATCGGGGACTTTCCTTAGAGCAGTTCTTC. Translating it yields CASSLDRGLSLEQFF. The chain has TRBV11-2 and TRBJ2-1, with D tentatively TRBD2 (6 bases). V was clipped by 0 bases and J by 10 bases, with 16 bases between them. The CDR3 length is 15 residues. CDR1 and CDR2 (germline): SGHAT, FQNNGV.

The chain has TRBV5-1 and TRBJ2-1, with 8 nucleotides matching TRBD2. Per the germline V gene, CDR1 is SGHRS and CDR2 is YFSETQ. V lost 2 bases and J lost 8; bases outside the gene matches: 6. The CDR3 extends over 14 amino acids. Here the CDR3 DNA reads TGCGCCAGCAGCTTAAAGCGGGGGAGGGATGAGCAGTTCTTC. Amino acids: CASSLKRGRDEQFF.

This chain joins TRBV30 and TRBJ1-1; D unresolved. V was pared by 7 bases and J by 5 bases, with 11 bases between. This CDR3 is built from 11 residues. Germline V gene sequence: CDR1 GTSNPN, CDR2 SVGIG (reference sequence). This CDR3 is CASIWRTEAFF. In DNA form, the CDR3 reads TGTGCCTCTATCTGGAGGACTGAAGCTTTCTTT.

This chain connects TRBV30 to TRBJ2-1; maybe TRBD2 (6 bases). Germline CDR1 GTSNPN, CDR2 SVGIG (reference sequence). The CDR3 runs 11 residues. V was shortened by 5 bases and J by 6 bases, with 8 bases between the two germline ends. This CDR3 reads CAWGTFNEQFF. The DNA for the CDR3 is TGTGCCTGGGGGACTTTCAATGAGCAGTTCTTC.

V is TRBV6-5 and J is TRBJ1-5; TRBD1 matches at 8 bases. CDR3 length: 15 amino acids. The V gene's germline CDR1 is MNHEY and CDR2 SVGAGI. J was trimmed by 0 bases and V by 8 bases; bases with no gene match: 6. The CDR3 DNA reads TGTGCCAGCCTGACAGGGGTCGGTAGCAATCAGCCCCAGCATTTT. Amino acids: CASLTGVGSNQPQHF.

This clone was counted once. The chain uses TRBV3-1 (or the pseudogene TRBV3-2) and TRBJ1-1, with D uncertain. The V end was cut by 4 bases, the J end by 5 bases, with 11 bases between. The CDR3 length is 13 residues. Germline lookup yields CDR1 LGHDT and CDR2 YNNKEL (reference sequence). The CDR3 is CASSLLTGTEAFF. In DNA form, the CDR3 reads TGTGCCAGCAGCCTACTTACGGGGACTGAAGCTTTCTTT.

In its sample, this clone was seen once. The J gene is TRBJ1-3, the V gene TRBV4-2; 7 nucleotides agree with TRBD1. Trimming removed 4 bases from V and 2 bases from J; junction bases left unmatched: 8. CDR1 is LGHNA and CDR2 is YNFKEQ in the germline V gene. CDR3 length equals 16 residues. The CDR3 region has the DNA TGTGCCAGCAGCCGCGAGCAGGGGGAAGCTGGAAACACCATATATTTT. Protein sequence: CASSREQGEAGNTIYF.

The chain joins TRBV7-2 to TRBJ1-2, with 7 bases aligning to TRBD1. Germline CDR1 SGHTA, CDR2 FQGNSA. The CDR3 runs to 11 residues. Trimming at V came to 7 bases and at J to 7 bases, leaving 3 bases not matched to a gene. The CDR3 DNA reads as TGTGCCAGCAACAGGGGATTTGGCTACACCTTC. Protein: CASNRGFGYTF.

Turning to this clone: Mismatch with germline at one junction end may stem from a read error. The chain has TRBV11-2 and TRBJ2-1; 11 bases are a match to TRBD2. Germline-derived CDR1 and CDR2 are SGHAT and FQNNGV. This CDR3 comprises 16 residues. CDR3 nucleotide sequence: TGTGCCAGCAGCCTAGAGGGACTAGCGGCTAGGGGGGAGCAGTTCTTC. Translation: CASSLEGLAARGEQFF.

This clone was observed a few times. V gene TRBV6-5 combines with J gene TRBJ1-4, with a weak D call TRBD1 (5 bases). Trimming stripped 2 bases from V and 3 bases from J, with 13 bases between. The CDR3 has 16 residues. The germline CDR1 and CDR2 sequences are MNHEY and SVGAGI. The CDR3, as DNA: TGTGCCAGCAGTTACCGCTCTGGGGGGGCTAATGAAAAACTGTTTTTT. This sequence encodes CASSYRSGGANEKLFF.

The chain couples TRBV18 to TRBJ1-2; 8 nucleotides agree with TRBD1. Germline V gene data show CDR1 as KGHSH and CDR2 as LQKENI. This CDR3 is built from 13 residues. V dropped 3 bases and J dropped 8; count of bases not matched to a gene: 5. The CDR3: CASSPDRDPGYTF. The CDR3 region has the DNA TGTGCCAGCTCACCGGACAGGGACCCCGGCTACACCTTC.

This sequence joins TRBV18 and TRBJ2-7; TRBD1 agrees at 7 bases. CDR3 length equals 14 residues. J was trimmed by 0 bases and V by 4 bases; bases with no gene match: 3. Per germline, CDR1 KGHSH and CDR2 LQKENI. CDR3 residues: CASSRTGSSYEQYF. CDR3 in DNA: TGTGCCAGCTCACGGACAGGAAGCTCCTACGAGCAGTACTTC. The whole variable domain, remainder taken from reference TRBV18 and TRBJ2-7, is NAGVMQNPRHLVRRRGQEARLRCSPMKGHSHVYWYRQLPEEGLKFMVYLQKENIIDESGMPKERFSAEFPKEGPSILRIQQVVRGDSAAYFCASSRTGSSYEQYFGPGTRLTVT.

The CDR3, as DNA: TGTGCCAGCAGCGGTGGGCGGGGGCCAGGGACCCAGTACTTC. Translation gives CASSGGRGPGTQYF. V usage is TRBV3-1 (or the pseudogene TRBV3-2) and J usage is TRBJ2-5; D is perhaps TRBD2 (7 bases). The CDR3 runs to 14 residues. In germline, CDR1 is LGHDT, CDR2 YNNKEL (reference sequence). V was shortened by 5 bases and J by 7 bases, with 17 bases between the two germline ends.

The CDR3 protein is CASSSTGTGTEAFF. CDR3 sequence (DNA): TGTGCCAGCAGTTCAACAGGGACGGGCACTGAAGCTTTCTTT. The chain links TRBV28 to TRBJ1-1; tentatively, D is TRBD1 (6 bases). Trimming cost V 4 bases and J 4 bases, with 13 bases left between them. The CDR3 has 14 residues. Germline-derived CDR1 and CDR2 are MDHEN and SYDVKM.

The chain joins TRBV29-1 to TRBJ1-2, with TRBD1 matching 7 bases. Per the germline V gene, CDR1 is SQVTM and CDR2 is ANQGSEA. Trimming cost V 7 bases and J 10 bases; bases outside gene matches: 12. The CDR3 is 12 amino acids. The CDR3 here is CSARDSGVFYTF. The CDR3 DNA sequence: TGCAGCGCTCGGGACAGTGGGGTGTTCTACACCTTC.

The gene calls are TRBV7-2 and TRBJ2-3; D not resolved. The V gene's germline CDR1 is SGHTA and CDR2 FQGNSA. CDR3 length: 13 residues. V was shortened by 5 bases and J by 4 bases, with 10 bases between the two germline ends. DNA of the CDR3: TGTGCCAGCAGCCCATTAAAGCCAGATACGCAGTATTTT. It yields the protein CASSPLKPDTQYF.

This chain joins TRBV19 and TRBJ2-1; tentatively, D is TRBD1 (6 bases). This CDR3 comprises 14 residues. The germline V and J ends were trimmed by 7 bases and 10 bases, with 20 bases remaining between them. The germline gives CDR1 LNHDA, CDR2 SQIVND (reference sequence). The CDR3 protein is CASNRQARGWEQFF. The CDR3 bases are TGTGCCAGTAACCGACAGGCCCGGGGATGGGAGCAGTTCTTC.